Below, 31 T cell receptor beta chains from the same sample are listed, as sequenced in a study of T cells in Graves' hyperthyroidism and ophthalmopathy. Template material for amplifying TCR beta CDR3 regions consisted of RNA transcripts. During a first-round RT-PCR of the TCR CDR3, the HTBI primer set was used. MiXCR was run by TCRdb on the multiplex PCR reads, yielding one entry per CDR3 protein. Among roughly 520,000 distinct CDR3 sequences, approximately 25% were seen once, and the ten largest hold approximately 11%. The sequenced sample consisted of blood. The receptors were sampled from a woman aged 25 to 39 with Graves' ophthalmopathy.

V gene TRBV12-3 or TRBV12-4 combines with J gene TRBJ1-1; tentative D call: TRBD1 (5 bases). There are 15 residues in the CDR3. Trimming took off 7 bases at V and 4 bases at J, with 19 bases between the two ends. This CDR3 reads CASIPTGGGRTEAFF. For the CDR3, the DNA is TGTGCCAGCATCCCGACGGGGGGGGGTCGCACTGAAGCTTTCTTT.

The chain uses TRBV28 and TRBJ1-2; D is undetermined. V dropped 5 bases and J dropped 4 bases, with 8 bases sitting between them. There are 12 residues in the CDR3. The V gene's germline CDR1 is MDHEN and CDR2 SYDVKM. CDR3 region: CASSISTYGYTF. In DNA, the CDR3 is TGTGCCAGCAGTATATCAACCTATGGCTACACCTTC.

This clonotype was seen at least ten times. This chain connects TRBV14 to TRBJ2-7; a possible D gene is TRBD2 (5 bases). Germline CDR1 SGHDN, CDR2 FVKESK. The V end was cut by 4 bases, the J end by 5 bases, with 15 bases between. CDR3 length: 14 amino acids. CDR3 protein: CASSRNRDSNEQYF. The CDR3 region has the DNA TGTGCCAGCAGCCGCAACCGGGATAGCAACGAGCAGTACTTC.

This clonotype appeared many times. V gene TRBV27 combines with J gene TRBJ2-5, with D perhaps matching TRBD1 (6 bases). The CDR3 extends over 15 amino acids. Trimming cost V 3 bases and J 0 bases, with 11 bases left between them. Germline values: CDR1 MNHEY, CDR2 SMNVEV (reference sequence). CDR3 in amino acids: CASSFNAGDQETQYF. As DNA, the CDR3 is TGTGCCAGCAGTTTTAATGCAGGGGACCAAGAGACCCAGTACTTC.

This clonotype was seen many times. The genes are TRBV2 and TRBJ1-5; D is perhaps TRBD1 (6 bases). The CDR3 extends over 13 amino acids. CDR1 is SNHLY, CDR2 FYNNEI, per germline. Trimming cost V 5 bases and J 6 bases, with 11 bases left between them. Written as DNA, the CDR3 is TGTGCCAGCAGTTCAGGGGCCTTTCAGCCCCAGCATTTT. Translation gives CASSSGAFQPQHF.

This chain connects TRBV5-1 to TRBJ2-2; D is possibly TRBD2 (6 bases). The germline V gene encodes CDR1 SGHRS and CDR2 YFSETQ. V gave up 4 bases and J gave up 4 bases, with 14 bases separating them. The CDR3 spans 15 residues. CDR3 region: CASSPRTEGTGELFF. CDR3 sequence (DNA): TGCGCCAGCAGCCCGAGGACGGAGGGCACCGGGGAGCTGTTTTTT.

Regarding this clonotype: The junction and the germline gene differ at one end; a read error may be behind it. The gene calls are TRBV12-3 or TRBV12-4 and TRBJ1-1; no clear D. CDR3 length: 11 amino acids. As DNA, the CDR3 is TGTGCCATCAGTCGCTACATCGAAGCTTTCTTT. Encoded protein: CAISRYIEAFF.

The rearrangement links TRBV6-1 to TRBJ1-2; D is undetermined. Germline CDR1 is MNHNS and CDR2 is SASEGT. The V and J ends lost 5 bases and 2 bases respectively, with 18 bases between them. The CDR3 loop spans 16 amino acids. The CDR3 spells CASSPRLQAGNYGYTF. For the CDR3, the DNA is TGTGCCAGCAGTCCCCGACTGCAGGCCGGGAACTATGGCTACACCTTC.

This clonotype was seen at least ten times. The CDR3, as DNA: TGTGCCAGCAGCCCTCTGAACACTGAAGCTTTCTTT. Translated: CASSPLNTEAFF. The chain combines TRBV6-2 or TRBV6-3 with TRBJ1-1; D is ambiguous. This CDR3 region has 12 residues. The ends were cut back, 6 bases at V and 0 bases at J, with 5 bases in the middle. CDR1 and CDR2 (germline): MNHEY, SVGEGT.

For this clonotype: A clone one base away is much larger, so this may be a read error. The chain couples TRBV4-3 to TRBJ1-2, with D possibly being TRBD1 (6 bases). This CDR3 spans 14 amino acids. In germline, CDR1 is LGHNA, CDR2 YSLEER. The CDR3 bases are TGCGTCAGCAGCCAAGTTTACAGGGAAGGAGGCTACACCTTC. This encodes CVSSQVYREGGYTF.

This clonotype was detected only a few times. The J gene is TRBJ1-1, the V gene TRBV29-1, with D uncertain. V was cut by 2 bases and J by 3 bases, with 10 bases left in between. This CDR3 has 13 residues. Germline values: CDR1 SQVTM, CDR2 ANQGSEA. The CDR3 coding sequence is TGCAGCGTTGAATCAACTACGGACACTGAAGCTTTCTTT. Its protein is CSVESTTDTEAFF.

This clonotype was observed a few times. This sequence joins TRBV11-3 and TRBJ2-2; D unresolved. This CDR3 region has 12 residues. Germline V gene lookup returns CDR1 SGHNT and CDR2 YENEEA. V was cut by 5 bases and J by 6 bases, with 7 bases left in between. The CDR3 sequence is CASSQTAGELFF. The CDR3 coding sequence is TGTGCCAGCAGCCAGACGGCCGGGGAGCTGTTTTTT.

This clonotype was counted many times. V gene TRBV20-1 combines with J gene TRBJ2-7; D is undetermined. The V end was cut by 1 base, the J end by 4 bases, with 17 bases between. The CDR3 is 15 residues long. Per the germline V gene, CDR1 is DFQATT and CDR2 is SNEGSKA (reference sequence). In DNA form, the CDR3 reads TGCAGTGCTAGAGCTATACTTCATACCGGTTACGAGCAGTACTTC. Protein product: CSARAILHTGYEQYF.

This clonotype was found many times. The chain recombines TRBV7-9 with TRBJ1-2, with 8 bases matching TRBD1. CDR1 and CDR2 (germline): SEHNR, FQNEAQ (reference sequence). The CDR3 contains 14 residues. J lost 4 bases, V lost 8 bases, and 9 bases had no gene match. The CDR3 is CASYDQGATYGYTF. DNA of the CDR3: TGTGCCAGCTATGACCAGGGGGCGACCTATGGCTACACCTTC.

The V and J genes are TRBV30 and TRBJ2-5; 9 bases line up with TRBD2. The V and J ends lost 3 bases and 5 bases, in that order; junction bases with no gene match: 7. The CDR3 runs 14 residues. Germline V gene sequence: CDR1 GTSNPN, CDR2 SVGIG (reference sequence). The CDR3 bases are TGTGCCTGGAGCCGCGGGGGGGCCGTGGAGACCCAGTACTTC. Encoded protein: CAWSRGGAVETQYF.

This clonotype has ten or more counts. The chain has TRBV6-2 or TRBV6-3 and TRBJ2-7; a possible D gene is TRBD1 (6 bases). V shed 0 bases and J shed 0 bases, with 18 bases lying between them. Germline V gives CDR1 MNHEY, CDR2 SVGEGT. This CDR3 has 18 residues. CDR3 loop: CASSYSNLGGPHSYEQYF. The CDR3, as DNA: TGTGCCAGCAGTTACTCGAATCTAGGGGGTCCTCACTCCTACGAGCAGTACTTC.

The chain combines TRBV6-5 with TRBJ2-7; 11 bases map to TRBD2. The CDR3 loop spans 15 amino acids. CDR1 is MNHEY and CDR2 is SVGAGI in the germline V gene. Losses at the gene ends were 2 bases for V and 6 bases for J; bases not matched to a gene: 6. The DNA for the CDR3 is TGTGCCAGCAGTTACGGGCTAGCGGGGGGCCGCGAGCAGTACTTC. Amino acid sequence: CASSYGLAGGREQYF.

This clonotype was seen a handful of times. This rearrangement joins TRBV30 to TRBJ1-2; D is ambiguous. The CDR3 has 13 residues. V was trimmed by 4 bases and J by 5 bases, leaving 14 bases between them. The germline V gene has CDR1 GTSNPN and CDR2 SVGIG (reference sequence). This CDR3 reads CAWIGGWRYGYTF. The CDR3, as DNA: TGTGCCTGGATAGGCGGCTGGCGGTATGGCTACACCTTC.

This clonotype was picked up many times. This sequence joins TRBV4-3 and TRBJ2-7, with D unclear. V shed 0 bases and J shed 2 bases, with 11 bases lying between them. The CDR3 loop spans 15 amino acids. Germline values: CDR1 LGHNA, CDR2 YSLEER. As DNA, the CDR3 is TGCGCCAGCAGCCAAGATATTGCAGGAGCCTACGAGCAGTACTTC. Translated, it gives CASSQDIAGAYEQYF.

The chain joins TRBV7-8 to TRBJ2-7; possible D gene TRBD1, 6 bases. The germline gives CDR1 SGHVS, CDR2 FQNEAQ. Trimming stripped 5 bases from V and 4 bases from J, with 18 bases between. The CDR3 extends over 15 amino acids. The CDR3 protein is CASSIRPRDNYEQYF. The CDR3, as DNA: TGTGCCAGCAGCATACGCCCCCGGGACAATTACGAGCAGTACTTC.

On this clonotype itself: At one of its ends the junction is not consistent with the germline gene, which may arise from a read error. The chain has TRBV7-9 and TRBJ1-1; D is ambiguous. The CDR3 sequence is 13 residues long. Germline V gene lookup returns CDR1 SEHNR and CDR2 FQNEAQ (reference sequence). This CDR3 reads CASSGQTNAEAFF. The DNA of the CDR3 is TGTGCCAGCAGCGGTCAGACGAACGCTGAAGCTTTCTTT.

The chain uses TRBV7-2 and TRBJ2-5; D is perhaps TRBD1 (5 bases). The CDR3 spans 15 residues. The V gene lost 1 base and the J gene lost 0 bases, with 9 bases spanning the gap. CDR1 and CDR2 (germline): SGHTA, FQGNSA. The DNA for the CDR3 is TGTGCCAGCAGCTTAGGCAGGGTGTACCAAGAGACCCAGTACTTC. This sequence encodes CASSLGRVYQETQYF.

Many counts were recorded for this clonotype. The chain is built from TRBV4-2 and TRBJ2-4, with TRBD1 matching over 7 bases. Germline CDR1 LGHNA, CDR2 YNFKEQ. The ends lost 5 bases at V and 2 bases at J; junction bases unmatched: 6. The CDR3 has 15 residues. The CDR3 coding sequence is TGTGCCAGCAGCGAACAGGGACAGACCAAAAACATTCAGTACTTC. Translation gives CASSEQGQTKNIQYF.

This CDR3 is CAWRGEGTGELFF. CDR3 DNA sequence: TGTGCCTGGCGAGGGGAGGGCACCGGGGAGCTGTTTTTT. The chain is built from TRBV30 and TRBJ2-2, with TRBD2 matching 7 bases. CDR3 length equals 13 residues. The germline CDR1 and CDR2 sequences are GTSNPN and SVGIG (reference sequence). With V trimmed by 5 bases and J by 4 bases, 4 bases remained unmatched.

The table lists this clonotype with a few counts. The V and J genes are TRBV6-5 and TRBJ1-2; D is uncertain. Per the germline V gene, CDR1 is MNHEY and CDR2 is SVGAGI. The CDR3 spans 13 residues. The V end lost 1 base, the J end lost 2 bases, and 5 bases lay between the germline ends. For the CDR3, the DNA is TGTGCCAGCAGTTACTTGCAGAACTATGGCTACACCTTC. This translates into CASSYLQNYGYTF.

The rearrangement uses TRBV20-1 and TRBJ2-4, with D maybe TRBD1 (6 bases). The germline V gene encodes CDR1 DFQATT and CDR2 SNEGSKA (reference sequence). This CDR3 is 14 amino acids long. The V end lost 6 bases, the J end lost 2 bases, and 14 bases lay between the germline ends. The CDR3 DNA reads TGCAGTGCCACCCTCGGGGACACCAAAAACATTCAGTACTTC. It translates to CSATLGDTKNIQYF.

The chain employs TRBV3-1 and TRBJ1-1; unclear D gene. The V gene's germline CDR1 is LGHDT and CDR2 YNNKEL (reference sequence). The V end lost 4 bases, the J end lost 1 base, and 16 bases lay between the germline ends. The CDR3 is 16 residues long. Here the CDR3 reads CASSRPLTKGNTEAFF. CDR3 bases: TGTGCCAGCAGCCGACCGTTGACGAAGGGGAACACTGAAGCTTTCTTT. Supplemented by reference TRBV3-1 and TRBJ1-1, the full variable domain reads DTAVSQTPKYLVTQMGNDKSIKCEQNLGHDTMYWYKQDSKKFLKIMFSYNNKELIINETVPNRFSPKSPDKAHLNLHINSLELGDSAVYFCASSRPLTKGNTEAFFGQGTRLTVV.

The J gene is TRBJ1-1, the V gene TRBV2, with TRBD1 identical over 7 bases. With V trimmed by 7 bases and J by 1 base, 3 bases remained unmatched. The CDR3 runs 13 residues. Germline-derived CDR1 and CDR2 are SNHLY and FYNNEI. The CDR3 DNA follows: TGTGCCAGCACGGGACAGAGGAACACTGAAGCTTTCTTT. It is translated as CASTGQRNTEAFF.

This clonotype was seen a handful of times. The chain has TRBV12-3 or TRBV12-4 and TRBJ1-1; no definite D call. CDR3 length: 13 residues. The V and J ends lost 8 bases and 0 bases respectively, with 10 bases between them. CDR3 in DNA: TGTGCCAGCGGCAATTTCGTGAACACTGAAGCTTTCTTT. Its protein is CASGNFVNTEAFF.

This clonotype occurred a few times. The gene calls are TRBV9 and TRBJ2-2, with 13 bases fitting TRBD2. V gave up 3 bases and J gave up 0 bases; unmatched junction bases: 8. This CDR3 comprises 19 residues. CDR1 and CDR2 from the germline V gene are SGDLS and YYNGEE. CDR3 DNA: TGTGCCAGCAGCGGCACTAGCGGGAGGGCCCTCGCGAACACCGGGGAGCTGTTTTTT. Protein: CASSGTSGRALANTGELFF. Complete variable domain (other parts from reference TRBV9 and TRBJ2-2): DSGVTQTPKHLITATGQRVTLRCSPRSGDLSVYWYQQSLDQGLQFLIQYYNGEERAKGNILERFSAQQFPDLHSELNLSSLELGDSALYFCASSGTSGRALANTGELFFGEGSRLTVL.

The sample holds many counts of this clonotype. CDR3 protein: CASFTRVSRSGANVLTF. CDR3 nucleotide sequence: TGTGCCAGCTTCACTCGGGTTTCCCGCTCTGGGGCCAACGTCCTGACTTTC. The chain joins TRBV6-2 or TRBV6-3 to TRBJ2-6; D is undetermined. V was shortened by 8 bases and J by 0 bases, with 17 bases between the two germline ends. Germline V gene lookup returns CDR1 MNHEY and CDR2 SVGEGT. The CDR3 covers 17 residues.